What follows are 5 T cell receptor beta chains derived from one specimen sequenced in a study of OX40 agonist ivuxolimab in advanced cancers. Profiled with immunoSEQ multiplex PCR; TCRdb holds only in-frame clones, not every one. The sample has roughly 84,000 clones; 81% are singletons. This sample comprised CD4+ or CD8+ T cells sorted from blood, obtained in a trial of the OX40 agonist ivuxolimab. These TCRs come from an adult with an advanced solid tumor such as melanoma, head and neck, liver or kidney cancer.

This chain joins TRBV7-2 and TRBJ2-7; D not certain. CDR3 length: 14 amino acids. From germline, CDR1 is SGHTA and CDR2 FQGNSA. Trimming cost V 0 bases and J 4 bases, with 10 bases left between them. As DNA, the CDR3 is TGTGCCAGCAGCTTAGCGCGCCTAGGGTACGAGCAGTACTTC. Amino acids: CASSLARLGYEQYF.

The rearrangement uses TRBV27 and TRBJ2-7; possibly TRBD2 for D (5 bases). The ends were cut back, 6 bases at V and 0 bases at J, with 9 bases in the middle. The CDR3 consists of 13 residues. Germline V CDR1 and CDR2: MNHEY, SMNVEV (reference sequence). The CDR3 DNA sequence: TGTGCCAGCAGGAGGGAACTCTCCTACGAGCAGTACTTC. Translation: CASRRELSYEQYF.

This rearrangement joins TRBV19 to TRBJ1-1, with D unresolved. Per the germline V gene, CDR1 is LNHDA and CDR2 is SQIVND (reference sequence). V was trimmed by 3 bases and J by 6 bases, leaving 11 bases between them. CDR3 length: 13 amino acids. The CDR3 sequence: CASSMRTQAEAFF. The CDR3 DNA reads TGTGCCAGTAGTATGCGCACCCAGGCTGAAGCTTTCTTT. The variable domain in full, with the rest retrieved from reference TRBV19 and TRBJ1-1, is DGGITQSPKYLFRKEGQNVTLSCEQNLNHDAMYWYRQDPGQGLRLIYYSQIVNDFQKGDIAEGYSVSREKKESFPLTVTSAQKNPTAFYLCASSMRTQAEAFFGQGTRLTVV.

The J gene is TRBJ2-2, the V gene TRBV19; D remains ambiguous. The CDR3 extends over 13 amino acids. CDR1 and CDR2 (germline): LNHDA, SQIVND (reference sequence). V was clipped by 8 bases and J by 0 bases, with 7 bases between them. CDR3 residues: CASAGPNTGELFF. CDR3 DNA: TGTGCCAGTGCCGGGCCGAACACCGGGGAGCTGTTTTTT.

The V call is TRBV5-1, the J call TRBJ1-1; 10 nucleotides agree with TRBD1. CDR1 and CDR2 (germline): SGHRS, YFSETQ. J gave up 5 bases and V 0 bases, and 1 base lay outside the gene matches. CDR3 length: 14 residues. The CDR3, as DNA: TGCGCCAGCAGCTTGGGGGGACAGGGGACTGAAGCTTTCTTT. Translation gives CASSLGGQGTEAFF.